These 7 T cell receptor beta chains came from one sample sequenced in a study of blood T cell repertoires in COVID-19. The method was immunoSEQ multiplex PCR; TCRdb's version includes in-frame clones alone and lacks a portion of them. The table shows 84,000 or so clones, with around 74% occurring only once. The sequencing input was peripheral blood. These receptors were collected from a human donor in a cohort sampled during active COVID-19.

V gene TRBV6-5 combines with J gene TRBJ2-7; 8 bases are a match to TRBD1. The CDR3 is 14 residues long. The germline V gene has CDR1 MNHEY and CDR2 SVGAGI. V shed 6 bases and J 3 bases; nucleotides not matched to a gene: 7. CDR3 bases: TGTGCCAGCAGCCGTAACGACAGGGGCTACGAGCAGTACTTC. As protein: CASSRNDRGYEQYF.

Written as DNA, the CDR3 is TGCAGTGCTAGTTTGCTCAGGGGGCTGTATCGAGACGAGCAGTACTTC. The encoded protein is CSASLLRGLYRDEQYF. The chain carries TRBV20-1 and TRBJ2-7; 8 bases match TRBD1. V lost 3 bases, J lost 5 bases, and 15 bases stayed unmatched. CDR1 and CDR2 from the germline V gene are DFQATT and SNEGSKA (reference sequence). The CDR3 has 16 residues.

The genes are TRBV4-2 and TRBJ2-5; TRBD2 aligns across 9 bases. V trimming: 4 bases; J trimming: 4 bases; junction bases outside the gene matches: 10. The CDR3 is 16 residues long. CDR1 is LGHNA and CDR2 is YNFKEQ in the germline V gene. The CDR3 DNA is TGTGCCAGCAGCCCTCCCCCTAGCGGGGTGGGAGAGACCCAGTACTTC. Protein sequence: CASSPPPSGVGETQYF.

The V call is TRBV5-5, the J call TRBJ2-3, with a possible D match to TRBD1 (6 bases). Trimming removed 3 bases from V and 2 bases from J, with 13 bases in between. Germline values: CDR1 SGHKS, CDR2 YYEKEE (reference sequence). There are 15 residues in the CDR3. The CDR3 loop is CASSSPGQHTDTQYF. CDR3 DNA sequence: TGTGCCAGCAGCTCCCCGGGACAACACACAGATACGCAGTATTTT.

The gene calls are TRBV24-1 and TRBJ2-6; D is perhaps TRBD2 (5 bases). The germline V gene has CDR1 KGHDR and CDR2 SFDVKD. CDR3 size: 15 residues. Trimming shortened V by 2 bases and J by 2 bases, and 6 bases separated the two germline ends. CDR3 in amino acids: CATSDSGAGANVLTF. CDR3 in DNA: TGTGCCACCAGTGATTCCGGGGCTGGGGCCAACGTCCTGACTTTC.

This chain joins TRBV6-5 and TRBJ2-7; 9 bases map to TRBD2. CDR1 and CDR2 (germline): MNHEY, SVGAGI. The CDR3 covers 14 residues. The junction had 6 bases not matched to a gene; V was cut back by 7 bases and J by 2 bases. The CDR3 DNA sequence: TGTGCCAGCACCGAGTTAGCGGGGGCCTACGAGCAGTACTTC. Translating gives CASTELAGAYEQYF.

This chain connects TRBV4-1 to TRBJ1-4, with 9 bases lining up with TRBD1. The V gene end was trimmed by 1 base and the J gene end by 8 bases; junction bases not matched to a gene: 5. The CDR3 spans 15 residues. Germline V lookup: CDR1 MGHRA, CDR2 YSYEKL. CDR3 in DNA: TGCGCCAGCAGCCAAGCCGACAGGGGGAACGAAAAACTGTTTTTT. This sequence encodes CASSQADRGNEKLFF.